The clone carrying this T cell receptor beta chain was counted ten times or more. TCRdb itself ran the PCR reads through MiXCR, one entry per CDR3 protein. This table has about 22,000 distinct CDR3 sequences, roughly 32% appearing once. Trimming stripped 3 bases from V and 2 bases from J, with 11 bases between. CDR1 MDHEN and CDR2 SYDVKM come from the germline V gene. CDR3 length equals 15 residues. The data are from a study of tumor-infiltrating lymphocytes in oesophageal squamous cell carcinoma. This sequence originates from a female donor with esophageal squamous cell carcinoma. The sequenced sample consisted of esophageal tumor tissue. The chain combines TRBV28 with TRBJ1-5; D is perhaps TRBD1 (5 bases). The CDR3 nucleotides read TGTGCCAGCAGTTTGGAGGGACGGGGCAATCAGCCCCAGCATTTT. It specifies CASSLEGRGNQPQHF.